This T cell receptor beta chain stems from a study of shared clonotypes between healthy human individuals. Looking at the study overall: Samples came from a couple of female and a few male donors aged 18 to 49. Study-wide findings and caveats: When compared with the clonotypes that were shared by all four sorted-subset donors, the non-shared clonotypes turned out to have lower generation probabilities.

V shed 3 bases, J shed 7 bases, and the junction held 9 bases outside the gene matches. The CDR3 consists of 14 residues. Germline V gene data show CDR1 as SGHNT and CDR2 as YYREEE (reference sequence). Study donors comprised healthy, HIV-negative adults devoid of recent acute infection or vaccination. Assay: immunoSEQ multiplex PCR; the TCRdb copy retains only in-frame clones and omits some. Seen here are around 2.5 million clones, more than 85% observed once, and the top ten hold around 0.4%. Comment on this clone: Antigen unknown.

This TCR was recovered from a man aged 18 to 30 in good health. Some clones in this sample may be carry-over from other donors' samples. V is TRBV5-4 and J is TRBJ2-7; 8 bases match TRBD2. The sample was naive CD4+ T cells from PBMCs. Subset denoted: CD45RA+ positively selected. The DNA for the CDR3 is TGTGCCAGCAGCTCGTCTGGACTAGCCGGGGAGCAGTACTTC. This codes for CASSSSGLAGEQYF.